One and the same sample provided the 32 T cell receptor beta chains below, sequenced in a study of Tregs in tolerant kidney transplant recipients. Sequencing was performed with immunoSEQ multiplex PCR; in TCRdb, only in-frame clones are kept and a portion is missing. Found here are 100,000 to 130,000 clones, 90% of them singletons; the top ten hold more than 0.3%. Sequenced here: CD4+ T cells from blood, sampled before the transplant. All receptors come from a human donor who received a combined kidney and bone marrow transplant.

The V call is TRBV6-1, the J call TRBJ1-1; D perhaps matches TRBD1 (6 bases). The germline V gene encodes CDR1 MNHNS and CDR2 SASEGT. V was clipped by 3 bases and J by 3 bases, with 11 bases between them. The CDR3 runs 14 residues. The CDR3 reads CASSDSGQDTEAFF. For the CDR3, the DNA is TGTGCCAGCAGTGATTCGGGACAAGACACTGAAGCTTTCTTT.

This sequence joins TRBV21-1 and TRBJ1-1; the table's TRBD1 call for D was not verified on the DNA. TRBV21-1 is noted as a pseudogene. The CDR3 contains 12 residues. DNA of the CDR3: TGTGCCAGCGGGGCAGGGGTCACTGAAGCTTTCTTT. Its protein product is CASGAGVTEAFF.

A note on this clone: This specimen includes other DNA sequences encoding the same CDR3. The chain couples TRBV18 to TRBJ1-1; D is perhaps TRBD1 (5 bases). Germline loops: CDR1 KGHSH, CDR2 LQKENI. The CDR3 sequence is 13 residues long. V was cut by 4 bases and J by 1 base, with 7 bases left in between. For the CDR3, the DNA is TGTGCCAGCTCACTCGACAGGAACACTGAAGCTTTCTTT. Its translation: CASSLDRNTEAFF.

The CDR3 DNA is TGTGCCAGCAGACGACAGGGACCCACAGATACGCAGTATTTT. The encoded protein is CASRRQGPTDTQYF. The rearrangement links TRBV6-5 to TRBJ2-3; the match to TRBD1 covers 7 bases. Germline CDR1 MNHEY, CDR2 SVGAGI. The CDR3 covers 14 residues. V was pared by 6 bases and J by 2 bases, with 5 bases of the junction left unmatched.

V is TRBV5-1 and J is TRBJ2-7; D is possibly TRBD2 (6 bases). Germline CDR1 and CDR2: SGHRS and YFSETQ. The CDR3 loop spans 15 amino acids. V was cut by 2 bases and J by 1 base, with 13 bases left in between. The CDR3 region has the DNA TGCGCCAGCAGCTTAAGGGGAGGTGGGTCCTACGAGCAGTACTTC. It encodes CASSLRGGGSYEQYF.

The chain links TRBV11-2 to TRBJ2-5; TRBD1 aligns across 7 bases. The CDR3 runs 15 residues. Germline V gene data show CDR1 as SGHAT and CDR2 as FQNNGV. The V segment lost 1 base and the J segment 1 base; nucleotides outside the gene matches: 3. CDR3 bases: TGTGCCAGCAGCTTAGGACAGGGCTCCCAAGAGACCCAGTACTTC. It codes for CASSLGQGSQETQYF.

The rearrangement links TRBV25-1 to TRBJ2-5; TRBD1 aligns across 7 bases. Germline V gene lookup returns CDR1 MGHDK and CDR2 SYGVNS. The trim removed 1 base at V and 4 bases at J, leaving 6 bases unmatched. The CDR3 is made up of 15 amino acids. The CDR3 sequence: CASSELMTGPETQYF. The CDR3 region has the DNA TGTGCCAGCAGTGAATTAATGACAGGGCCAGAGACCCAGTACTTC.

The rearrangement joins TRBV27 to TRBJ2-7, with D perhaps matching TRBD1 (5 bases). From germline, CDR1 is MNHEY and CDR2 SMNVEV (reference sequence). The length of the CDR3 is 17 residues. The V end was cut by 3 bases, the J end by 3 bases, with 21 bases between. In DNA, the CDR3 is TGTGCCAGCAGTTTGCAACGCCCAGGGATTTCGATCTACGAGCAGTACTTC. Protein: CASSLQRPGISIYEQYF.

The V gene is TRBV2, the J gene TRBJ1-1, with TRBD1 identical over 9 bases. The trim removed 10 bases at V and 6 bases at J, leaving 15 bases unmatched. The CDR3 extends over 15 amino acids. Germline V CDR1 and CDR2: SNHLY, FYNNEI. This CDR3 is CATTGQGGKSAEAFF. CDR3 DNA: TGTGCCACCACGGGACAGGGAGGGAAAAGCGCTGAAGCTTTCTTT. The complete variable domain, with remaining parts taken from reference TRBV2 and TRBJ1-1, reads EPEVTQTPSHQVTQMGQEVILRCVPISNHLYFYWYRQILGQKVEFLVSFYNNEISEKSEIFDDQFSVERPDGSNFTLKIRSTKLEDSAMYFCATTGQGGKSAEAFFGQGTRLTVV.

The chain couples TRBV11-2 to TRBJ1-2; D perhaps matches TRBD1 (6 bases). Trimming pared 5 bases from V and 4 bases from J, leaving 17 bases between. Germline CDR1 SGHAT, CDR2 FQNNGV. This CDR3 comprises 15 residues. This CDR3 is CASSPQGTFFYGYTF. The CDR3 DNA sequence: TGTGCCAGCAGCCCACAGGGCACCTTCTTCTATGGCTACACCTTC.

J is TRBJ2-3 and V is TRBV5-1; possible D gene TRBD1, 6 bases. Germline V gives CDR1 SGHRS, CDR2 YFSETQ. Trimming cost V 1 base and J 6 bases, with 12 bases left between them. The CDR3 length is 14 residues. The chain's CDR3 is CASSLRLQGDTQYF. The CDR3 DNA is TGCGCCAGCAGCTTGAGACTCCAGGGGGATACGCAGTATTTT.

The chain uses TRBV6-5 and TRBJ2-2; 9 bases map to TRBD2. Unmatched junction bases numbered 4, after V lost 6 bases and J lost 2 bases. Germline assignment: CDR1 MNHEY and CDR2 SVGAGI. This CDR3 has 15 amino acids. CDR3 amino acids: CASRRLAANTGELFF. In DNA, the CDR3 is TGTGCCAGCAGAAGACTAGCGGCCAACACCGGGGAGCTGTTTTTT.

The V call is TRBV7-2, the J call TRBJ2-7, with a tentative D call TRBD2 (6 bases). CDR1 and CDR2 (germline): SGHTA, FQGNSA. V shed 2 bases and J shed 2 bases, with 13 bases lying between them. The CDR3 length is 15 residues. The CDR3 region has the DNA TGTGCCAGCAGCTTACGGACGCCGGGGGCCTACGAGCAGTACTTC. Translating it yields CASSLRTPGAYEQYF.

CDR3 nucleotide sequence: TGTGCCAGCAGCCTCGACCCACAGGGGGATCCTGAAGCTTTCTTT. This translates into CASSLDPQGDPEAFF. The rearrangement joins TRBV2 to TRBJ1-1, with 8 bases aligning to TRBD1. The ends lost 6 bases at V and 6 bases at J; junction bases unmatched: 12. The CDR3 totals 15 residues. Looked up from germline, CDR1 is SNHLY and CDR2 is FYNNEI. The full variable domain, in which reference TRBV2 and TRBJ1-1 provide the parts outside the CDR3, is EPEVTQTPSHQVTQMGQEVILRCVPISNHLYFYWYRQILGQKVEFLVSFYNNEISEKSEIFDDQFSVERPDGSNFTLKIRSTKLEDSAMYFCASSLDPQGDPEAFFGQGTRLTVV.

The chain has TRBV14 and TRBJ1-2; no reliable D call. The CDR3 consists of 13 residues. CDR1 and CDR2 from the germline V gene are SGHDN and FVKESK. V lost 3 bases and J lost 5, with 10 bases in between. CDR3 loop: CASSQVRGYGYTF. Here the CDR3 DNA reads TGTGCCAGCAGCCAGGTCCGCGGGTATGGCTACACCTTC.

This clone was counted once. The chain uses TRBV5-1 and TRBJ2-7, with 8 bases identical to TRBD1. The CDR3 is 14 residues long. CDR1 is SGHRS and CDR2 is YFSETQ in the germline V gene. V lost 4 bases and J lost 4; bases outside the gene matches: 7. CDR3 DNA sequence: TGCGCCAGCAGCCCGGACAGGGTAGGTTACGAGCAGTACTTC. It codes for CASSPDRVGYEQYF.

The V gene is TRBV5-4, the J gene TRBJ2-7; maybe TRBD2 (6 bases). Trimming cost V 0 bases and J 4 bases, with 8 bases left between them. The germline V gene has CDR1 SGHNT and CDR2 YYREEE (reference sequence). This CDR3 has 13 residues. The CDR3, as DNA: TGTGCCAGCAGCTTGGACGGGAGATACGAGCAGTACTTC. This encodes CASSLDGRYEQYF.

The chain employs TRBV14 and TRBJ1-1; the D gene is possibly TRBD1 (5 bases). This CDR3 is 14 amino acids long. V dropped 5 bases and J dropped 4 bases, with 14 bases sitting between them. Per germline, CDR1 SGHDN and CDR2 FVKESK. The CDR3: CASSFTGPGTEAFF. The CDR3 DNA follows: TGTGCCAGCAGCTTTACAGGCCCGGGCACTGAAGCTTTCTTT.

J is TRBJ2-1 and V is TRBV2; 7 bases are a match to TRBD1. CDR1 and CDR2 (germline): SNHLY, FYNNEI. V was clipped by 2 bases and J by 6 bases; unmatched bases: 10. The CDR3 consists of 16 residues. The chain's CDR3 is CASSEPLGGKGNEQFF. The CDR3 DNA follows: TGTGCCAGCAGTGAACCTCTAGGGGGCAAGGGCAATGAGCAGTTCTTC.

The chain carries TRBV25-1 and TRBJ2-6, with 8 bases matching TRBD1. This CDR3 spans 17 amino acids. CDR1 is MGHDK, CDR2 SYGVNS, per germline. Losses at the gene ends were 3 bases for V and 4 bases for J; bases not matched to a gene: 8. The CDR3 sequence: CASSDNRGLRGANVLTF. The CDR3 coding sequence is TGTGCCAGCAGTGACAACAGGGGGTTGCGGGGGGCCAACGTCCTGACTTTC.

CDR3 sequence: CASSLDQGPNEKLFF. The CDR3 nucleotides are TGTGCCAGCAGCTTGGATCAGGGCCCTAATGAAAAACTGTTTTTT. The chain recombines TRBV5-4 with TRBJ1-4, with D possibly TRBD1 on 5 matching bases. Germline V gene data show CDR1 as SGHNT and CDR2 as YYREEE (reference sequence). CDR3 length equals 15 residues. Trimming pared 0 bases from V and 3 bases from J, leaving 9 bases between.

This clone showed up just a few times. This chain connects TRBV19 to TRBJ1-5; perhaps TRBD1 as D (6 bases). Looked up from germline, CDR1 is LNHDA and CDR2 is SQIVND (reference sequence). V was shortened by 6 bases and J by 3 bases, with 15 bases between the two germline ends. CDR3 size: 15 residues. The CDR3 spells CASSSGRGYNQPQHF. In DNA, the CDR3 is TGTGCCAGTAGCTCTGGCAGGGGATACAATCAGCCCCAGCATTTT.

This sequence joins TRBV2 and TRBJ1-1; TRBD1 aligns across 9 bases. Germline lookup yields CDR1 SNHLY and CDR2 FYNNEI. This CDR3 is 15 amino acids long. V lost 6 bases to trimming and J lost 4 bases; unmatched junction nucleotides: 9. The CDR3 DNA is TGTGCCAGCAGGGGGAGGGACAGGGTTTCCACTGAAGCTTTCTTT. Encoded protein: CASRGRDRVSTEAFF.

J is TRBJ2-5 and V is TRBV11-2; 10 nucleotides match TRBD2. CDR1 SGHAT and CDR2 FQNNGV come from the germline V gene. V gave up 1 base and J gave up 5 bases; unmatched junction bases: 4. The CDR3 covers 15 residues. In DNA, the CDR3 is TGTGCCAGCAGCTTAGGAGCGGGGGGGCTCGAGACCCAGTACTTC. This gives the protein CASSLGAGGLETQYF.

As DNA, the CDR3 is TGCAGCGTTCGATACCGGGACAGGGATCATTTTGGCTACACCTTC. Translated: CSVRYRDRDHFGYTF. The chain uses TRBV29-1 and TRBJ1-2, with 9 nucleotides matching TRBD1. Trimming took 5 bases from V and 7 from J; bases not matched to a gene: 14. The CDR3 spans 15 residues. Germline CDR1 reads SQVTM; CDR2 reads ANQGSEA.

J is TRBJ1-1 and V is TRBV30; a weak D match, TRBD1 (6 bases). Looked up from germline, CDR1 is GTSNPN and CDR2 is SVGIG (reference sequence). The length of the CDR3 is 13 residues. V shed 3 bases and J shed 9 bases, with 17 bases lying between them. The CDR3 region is CAWSSSRQEKAFF. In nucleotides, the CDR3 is TGTGCCTGGAGCTCCAGCCGACAGGAGAAAGCTTTCTTT.

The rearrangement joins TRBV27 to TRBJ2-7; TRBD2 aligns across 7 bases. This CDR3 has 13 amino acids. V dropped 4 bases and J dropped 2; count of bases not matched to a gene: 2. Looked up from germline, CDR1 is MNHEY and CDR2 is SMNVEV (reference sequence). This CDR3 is CASSYSGPYEQYF. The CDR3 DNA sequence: TGTGCCAGCAGTTATAGCGGGCCCTACGAGCAGTACTTC.

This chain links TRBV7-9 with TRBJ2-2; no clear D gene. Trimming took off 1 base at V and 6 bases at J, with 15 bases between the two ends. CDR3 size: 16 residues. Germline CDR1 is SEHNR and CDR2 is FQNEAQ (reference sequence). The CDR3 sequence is CASSLGSPRRAGELFF. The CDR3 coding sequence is TGTGCCAGCAGCTTAGGCAGCCCGAGACGGGCCGGGGAGCTGTTTTTT.

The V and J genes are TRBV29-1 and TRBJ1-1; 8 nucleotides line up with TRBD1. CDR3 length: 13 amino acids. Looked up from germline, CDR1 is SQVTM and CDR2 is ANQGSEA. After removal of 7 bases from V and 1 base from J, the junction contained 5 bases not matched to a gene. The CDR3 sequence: CSGTGTGNTEAFF. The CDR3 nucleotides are TGCAGCGGTACCGGGACAGGGAACACTGAAGCTTTCTTT. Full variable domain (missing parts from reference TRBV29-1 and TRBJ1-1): SAVISQKPSRDICQRGTSLTIQCQVDSQVTMMFWYRQQPGQSLTLIATANQGSEATYESGFVIDKFPISRPNLTFSTLTVSNMSPEDSSIYLCSGTGTGNTEAFFGQGTRLTVV.

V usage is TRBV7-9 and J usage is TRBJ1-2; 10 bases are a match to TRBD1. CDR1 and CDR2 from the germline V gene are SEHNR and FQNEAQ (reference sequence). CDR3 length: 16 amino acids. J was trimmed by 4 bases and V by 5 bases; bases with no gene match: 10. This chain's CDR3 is CASSTVGQGKSYGYTF. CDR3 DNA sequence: TGTGCCAGCAGCACCGTGGGACAGGGGAAGAGCTATGGCTACACCTTC.

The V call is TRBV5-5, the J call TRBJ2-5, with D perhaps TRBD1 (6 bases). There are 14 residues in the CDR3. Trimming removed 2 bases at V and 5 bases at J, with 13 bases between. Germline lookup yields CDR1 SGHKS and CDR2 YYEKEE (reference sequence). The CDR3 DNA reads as TGTGCCAGCAGCTTCGCAGGGGTTGGGGAGACCCAGTACTTC. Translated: CASSFAGVGETQYF.

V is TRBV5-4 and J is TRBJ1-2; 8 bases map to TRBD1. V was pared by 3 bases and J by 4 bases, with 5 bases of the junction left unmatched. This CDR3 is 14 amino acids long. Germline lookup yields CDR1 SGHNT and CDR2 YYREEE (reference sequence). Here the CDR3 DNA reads TGTGCCAGCAGCTCAGGACAGGGCCGCTATGGCTACACCTTC. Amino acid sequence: CASSSGQGRYGYTF.